These 6 T cell receptor beta chains were sequenced from one sample in a study of shared T cell receptors in the human thymus. Sequencing was performed with immunoSEQ multiplex PCR; in TCRdb, only in-frame clones are kept and a portion is missing. Of hundreds of thousands of clones listed, approximately 87% are singletons. These same data were also listed under a study on human thymus T cells.

The sample consisted of thymocytes. The receptors originated from a boy in the first two years of life with a congenital heart defect.

The chain carries TRBV6-1 and TRBJ1-5; perhaps TRBD1 as D (5 bases). This CDR3 has 17 amino acids. CDR1 is MNHNS, CDR2 SASEGT, per germline. Trimming left V 2 bases short and J 0 bases short, with 14 bases between. The CDR3 region is CASSESGQGGSNQPQHF. The CDR3 coding sequence is TGTGCCAGCAGTGAATCTGGCCAGGGAGGTAGCAATCAGCCCCAGCATTTT.

V usage is TRBV7-8 and J usage is TRBJ2-5; 10 bases agree with TRBD2. Germline values: CDR1 SGHVS, CDR2 FQNEAQ. The CDR3 totals 16 residues. V was pared by 0 bases and J by 5 bases, with 6 bases of the junction left unmatched. This CDR3 reads CASSLASGRMGETQYF. For the CDR3, the DNA is TGTGCCAGCAGCTTAGCTAGCGGGAGGATGGGGGAGACCCAGTACTTC.

This rearrangement joins TRBV19 to TRBJ1-2; TRBD1 is a possible D gene (5 bases). Germline CDR1 is LNHDA and CDR2 is SQIVND (reference sequence). V was shortened by 8 bases and J by 4 bases, with 14 bases between the two germline ends. The CDR3 runs 13 residues. The CDR3 is CASVTRVGYGYTF. DNA for the CDR3: TGTGCCAGTGTAACCAGGGTTGGCTATGGCTACACCTTC. The full variable domain, its missing parts supplied by reference TRBV19 and TRBJ1-2, is DGGITQSPKYLFRKEGQNVTLSCEQNLNHDAMYWYRQDPGQGLRLIYYSQIVNDFQKGDIAEGYSVSREKKESFPLTVTSAQKNPTAFYLCASVTRVGYGYTFGSGTRLTVV.

This chain links TRBV6-1 with TRBJ1-3; D is possibly TRBD1 (6 bases). The length of the CDR3 is 19 residues. Germline values: CDR1 MNHNS, CDR2 SASEGT. The germline V and J ends were trimmed by 6 bases and 2 bases, with 26 bases remaining between them. The CDR3 spells CASSEWKGPRGLTGNTIYF. CDR3 DNA sequence: TGTGCCAGCAGCGAATGGAAAGGACCTAGGGGGTTAACTGGAAACACCATATATTTT.

The chain employs TRBV6-1 and TRBJ2-3; a weak D match, TRBD1 (5 bases). This CDR3 is built from 15 residues. The V end lost 2 bases, the J end lost 6 bases, and 15 bases lay between the germline ends. CDR1 is MNHNS, CDR2 SASEGT, per germline. DNA of the CDR3: TGTGCCAGCAGTGAAAGGGTCCAGGGTCCCGATACGCAGTATTTT. It translates to CASSERVQGPDTQYF.

This clone was seen just once. The V gene is TRBV4-1, the J gene TRBJ1-6; the D gene is possibly TRBD1 (5 bases). Between the trimmed V and J ends, which lost 1 base and 9 bases, there was a span of 10 bases. Germline lookup yields CDR1 MGHRA and CDR2 YSYEKL. This CDR3 contains 14 residues. Here the CDR3 reads CASSQGGVRSPLHF. In DNA, the CDR3 is TGCGCCAGCAGCCAAGGGGGGGTCCGTTCACCCCTCCACTTT.